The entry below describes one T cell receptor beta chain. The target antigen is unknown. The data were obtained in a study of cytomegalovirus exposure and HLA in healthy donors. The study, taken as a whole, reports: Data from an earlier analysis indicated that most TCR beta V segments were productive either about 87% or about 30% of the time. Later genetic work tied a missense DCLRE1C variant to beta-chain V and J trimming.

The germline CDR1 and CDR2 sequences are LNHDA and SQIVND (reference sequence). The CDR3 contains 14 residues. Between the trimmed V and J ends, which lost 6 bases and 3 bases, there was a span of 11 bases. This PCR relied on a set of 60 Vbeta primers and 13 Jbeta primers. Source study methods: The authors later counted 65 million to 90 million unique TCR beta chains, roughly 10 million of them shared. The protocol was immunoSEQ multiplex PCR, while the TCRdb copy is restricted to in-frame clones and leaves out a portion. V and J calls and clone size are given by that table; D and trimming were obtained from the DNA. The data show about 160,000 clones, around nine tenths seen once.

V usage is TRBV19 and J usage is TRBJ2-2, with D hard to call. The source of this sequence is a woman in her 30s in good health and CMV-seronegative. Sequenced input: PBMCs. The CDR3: CASSWLQYTGELFF. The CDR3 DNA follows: TGTGCCAGTAGCTGGCTACAGTACACCGGGGAGCTGTTTTTT. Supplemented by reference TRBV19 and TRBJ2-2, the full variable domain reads DGGITQSPKYLFRKEGQNVTLSCEQNLNHDAMYWYRQDPGQGLRLIYYSQIVNDFQKGDIAEGYSVSREKKESFPLTVTSAQKNPTAFYLCASSWLQYTGELFFGEGSRLTVL.